The clone carrying this TCR beta chain was picked up one time. Its antigen remains unidentified. This sample is drawn from a study of Ad26.COV2.S vaccination and SARS-CoV-2 variants. About the research overall: Ad26.COV2.S shots went into the muscle once or twice, 56 days apart.

Sequenced by immunoSEQ multiplex PCR; TCRdb stores in-frame clones only, minus some. The sample yields roughly 350,000 clones, roughly 90% seen once. As for treatment: around 19 received Ad26.COV2.S at low or high dose, single or two shots; roughly five received placebo; per-sample allocation not given. Sample collection was performed on day 63 after the first vaccine or placebo injection. Recruitment in Boston yielded a donor of adult age, 18-55 years. Ad26.COV2.S expressed prefusion-stabilized spike from the original Wuhan strain. Germline V lookup: CDR1 SNHLY, CDR2 FYNNEI. The CDR3 totals 13 residues. V was pared by 6 bases and J by 5 bases, with 5 bases of the junction left unmatched. Study findings and constraints: Spike-specific TCR breadth in vaccine recipients exceeded that seen in placebo recipients.

This TCR came from a person between 18 and 60 years old who received the Ad26.COV2.S COVID-19 vaccine or a placebo. The chain recombines TRBV2 with TRBJ2-7; 9 nucleotides align to TRBD1. Sample: peripheral blood, taken in a trial of Ad26.COV2.S vaccine versus placebo. The CDR3, as DNA: TGTGCCAGCAGGGGGACAGGGTTGAACGAGCAGTACTTC. This encodes CASRGTGLNEQYF. Together with reference TRBV2 and TRBJ2-7, the CDR3 gives the full variable domain: EPEVTQTPSHQVTQMGQEVILRCVPISNHLYFYWYRQILGQKVEFLVSFYNNEISEKSEIFDDQFSVERPDGSNFTLKIRSTKLEDSAMYFCASRGTGLNEQYFGPGTRLTVT.